The table lists the clone carrying this TCR beta chain with many counts. Its antigen is not known. Each CDR3 protein gets one entry after TCRdb re-called the 5' RACE reads with MiXCR. This sample carries under 250,000 distinct CDR3 sequences, approximately 24% of them seen once, and the ten largest clones take 5% to 8%. This entry is derived from a study of CD8 T cells in ankylosing spondylitis. Per the germline V gene, CDR1 is MNHEY and CDR2 is SVGAGI. The V gene lost 6 bases and the J gene lost 5 bases, with 10 bases spanning the gap. This CDR3 spans 12 amino acids. Overall study findings and caveats: Some of the motif variants had earlier been found in reactive arthritis patients' fluid and blood. Disease-linked clones reportedly showed significant enrichment in matched ankylosing spondylitis synovial fluid.

The chain carries TRBV6-5 and TRBJ2-5, with a weak D call TRBD1 (6 bases). Sequencing was performed on blood, either unsorted or a sorted T cell fraction (not recorded which). This sequence originates from a male donor with ankylosing spondylitis or in good health (not recorded which). The CDR3 DNA is TGTGCCAGCAGAACAGGGTGGGAGACCCAGTACTTC. This gives the protein CASRTGWETQYF.